A single sample is the source of the 26 T cell receptor beta chains below, sequenced in a study of CD8 T cells in ankylosing spondylitis. Study findings and constraints: A motif of roughly 8 highly homologous TCR beta variants was seen as apparently characteristic of ankylosing spondylitis blood.

Their recognized antigens are unknown. One entry per CDR3 protein, called by TCRdb with MiXCR from the 5' RACE reads. The table lists some 200,000 distinct CDR3 sequences, around 6.6% of them singletons. Sequenced material: blood, either unsorted or a sorted T cell fraction (not recorded which). Receptors were obtained from a male donor with ankylosing spondylitis.

This clonotype was detected ten times or more. This chain connects TRBV9 to TRBJ2-7; D tentatively reads TRBD1 or TRBD2 (6 bases each). The CDR3 length is 13 residues. V was trimmed by 3 bases and J by 5 bases, leaving 12 bases between them. The germline gives CDR1 SGDLS, CDR2 YYNGEE. Written as DNA, the CDR3 is TGTGCCAGCAGCGGACTAGGGGGGAACGAGCAGTACTTC. Encoded protein: CASSGLGGNEQYF.

The chain links TRBV10-3 to TRBJ1-1, with 8 bases matching TRBD1. The CDR3 is 18 amino acids. V shed 10 bases, J shed 1 base, and the junction held 20 bases outside the gene matches. CDR1 and CDR2 from the germline V gene are ENHRY and SYGVKD. CDR3 protein: CATTNLTGVLTRNTEAFF. In nucleotides, the CDR3 is TGTGCCACCACTAACCTGACAGGGGTACTTACGCGGAACACTGAAGCTTTCTTT.

Ten or more counts support this clonotype. The chain joins TRBV27 to TRBJ2-7; 7 bases agree with TRBD2. This CDR3 is 14 amino acids long. V lost 5 bases to trimming and J lost 2 bases; unmatched junction nucleotides: 6. Germline V gene lookup returns CDR1 MNHEY and CDR2 SMNVEV (reference sequence). CDR3 sequence reads: CASSPARGAYEQYF. The CDR3 nucleotides are TGTGCCAGCAGTCCCGCCCGGGGGGCCTACGAGCAGTACTTC.

This clonotype was seen ten or more times. The V call is TRBV4-3, the J call TRBJ2-3, with D uncertain. The germline V and J ends were trimmed by 0 bases and 0 bases, with 10 bases remaining between them. Germline values: CDR1 LGHNA, CDR2 YSLEER. There are 16 residues in the CDR3. The CDR3 DNA follows: TGCGCCAGCAGCCAAGATGCATACTCTAGCACAGATACGCAGTATTTT. As protein: CASSQDAYSSTDTQYF.

This clonotype has a count of ten or more. The chain employs TRBV4-3 and TRBJ1-3; possible D gene TRBD1, 6 bases. V was clipped by 0 bases and J by 4 bases, with 16 bases between them. Germline CDR1 is LGHNA and CDR2 is YSLEER. The length of the CDR3 is 17 residues. CDR3 coding DNA: TGCGCCAGCAGCCAAGATCCTCCGGGGGCCCTGGGAAACACCATATATTTT. Its translation: CASSQDPPGALGNTIYF.

This clonotype was counted many times. The chain links TRBV6-2 or TRBV6-3 to TRBJ1-1; D call uncertain. The CDR3 is 13 residues long. Looked up from germline, CDR1 is MNHEY and CDR2 is SVGEGT. V shed 0 bases and J shed 7 bases, with 9 bases lying between them. CDR3 sequence (DNA): TGTGCCAGCAGTTACTCTGAACGGGGTGAAGCTTTCTTT. Translation gives CASSYSERGEAFF.

The gene calls are TRBV2 and TRBJ1-1; no definite D call. Germline-derived CDR1 and CDR2 are SNHLY and FYNNEI. The V end was cut by 3 bases, the J end by 4 bases, with 6 bases between. The CDR3 consists of 12 residues. This CDR3 reads CASSESTTEAFF. CDR3 bases: TGTGCCAGCAGTGAGTCGACCACTGAAGCTTTCTTT.

This clonotype has ten or more counts. The chain employs TRBV11-3 and TRBJ2-2, with D possibly being TRBD1 (6 bases). Germline CDR1 reads SGHNT; CDR2 reads YENEEA. Trimming took 1 base from V and 5 from J, leaving 11 bases between them. The CDR3 has 15 amino acids. The CDR3 sequence is CASSLGRGSTGELFF. CDR3 DNA: TGTGCCAGCAGCTTAGGCAGGGGAAGTACCGGGGAGCTGTTTTTT.

This clonotype was picked up a small number of times. V is TRBV27 and J is TRBJ2-2; possibly TRBD2 for D (6 bases). Trimming shortened V by 5 bases and J by 6 bases, and 13 bases separated the two germline ends. In germline, CDR1 is MNHEY, CDR2 SMNVEV (reference sequence). This CDR3 contains 14 residues. CDR3 protein: CASSPRLGSGELFF. CDR3 in DNA: TGTGCCAGCAGTCCCCGACTAGGTTCCGGGGAGCTGTTTTTT.

This clonotype was observed many times. The chain is built from TRBV3-1 and TRBJ2-2; no reliable D call. The CDR3 spans 14 residues. Germline lookup yields CDR1 LGHDT and CDR2 YNNKEL (reference sequence). With 1 base removed from V and 2 bases from J, the gap between germline ends came to 5 bases. The CDR3 nucleotides are TGTGCCAGCAGCCAAGGCAGTAACACCGGGGAGCTGTTTTTT. Its translation: CASSQGSNTGELFF. The whole variable domain, remainder taken from reference TRBV3-1 and TRBJ2-2, is DTAVSQTPKYLVTQMGNDKSIKCEQNLGHDTMYWYKQDSKKFLKIMFSYNNKELIINETVPNRFSPKSPDKAHLNLHINSLELGDSAVYFCASSQGSNTGELFFGEGSRLTVL.

This clonotype was detected a few times. The chain joins TRBV27 to TRBJ2-1; 8 nucleotides match TRBD2. This CDR3 has 15 amino acids. V was pared by 6 bases and J by 6 bases, with 10 bases of the junction left unmatched. The germline CDR1 and CDR2 sequences are MNHEY and SMNVEV (reference sequence). The CDR3 DNA reads TGTGCCAGCAGACCAACAGCGGGGGTCCTCAATGAGCAGTTCTTC. This encodes CASRPTAGVLNEQFF.

This clonotype was counted ten times or more. CDR3 in amino acids: CASSLAGRAVNEQFF. CDR3 bases: TGTGCCAGCAGCTTAGCGGGGAGGGCCGTAAATGAGCAGTTCTTC. The chain combines TRBV11-1 with TRBJ2-1, with 7 bases lining up with TRBD2. The CDR3 covers 15 residues. Germline V CDR1 and CDR2: SGHAT, FQDESV (reference sequence). The junction had 6 bases not matched to a gene; V was cut back by 0 bases and J by 7 bases. The full variable domain, in which reference TRBV11-1 and TRBJ2-1 provide the parts outside the CDR3, is EAEVAQSPRYKITEKSQAVAFWCDPISGHATLYWYRQILGQGPELLVQFQDESVVDDSQLPKDRFSAERLKGVDSTLKIQPAELGDSAMYLCASSLAGRAVNEQFFGPGTRLTVL.

The V call is TRBV7-9, the J call TRBJ2-5; 8 bases map to TRBD1. The CDR3 covers 14 residues. Germline CDR1 and CDR2: SEHNR and FQNEAQ (reference sequence). Trimming at V came to 6 bases and at J to 5 bases, leaving 8 bases not matched to a gene. The CDR3 DNA reads as TGTGCCAGCAGGCAGGCAGGGGGCCTGGAGACCCAGTACTTC. Amino acids: CASRQAGGLETQYF.

About this clonotype: A read error may account for a junction end that differs from germline. V usage is TRBV19 and J usage is TRBJ2-1; unclear D gene. CDR1 LNHDA and CDR2 SQIVND come from the germline V gene (reference sequence). The CDR3 loop spans 13 amino acids. For the CDR3, the DNA is TGTGCCAGTAGTGTACGCAACTACCATGAGCAGTTCTTC. This codes for CASSVRNYHEQFF.

This clonotype was recorded at least ten times. V is TRBV5-1 and J is TRBJ2-5, with D tentatively TRBD1 or TRBD2 (5 bases each). CDR3 size: 13 residues. Germline V gene lookup returns CDR1 SGHRS and CDR2 YFSETQ. V lost 2 bases, J lost 4 bases, and 9 bases lay in between. Here the CDR3 reads CASSLTGLETQYF. The CDR3, as DNA: TGCGCCAGCAGCTTAACGGGGCTAGAGACCCAGTACTTC.

This clonotype was observed at least ten times. V usage is TRBV29-1 and J usage is TRBJ2-7, with TRBD2 matching over 7 bases. Trimming at V came to 5 bases and at J to 2 bases, leaving 3 bases not matched to a gene. Germline V gene data show CDR1 as SQVTM and CDR2 as ANQGSEA. This CDR3 spans 12 amino acids. This CDR3 is CSVSSGPYEQYF. The CDR3 bases are TGCAGCGTTTCTAGCGGCCCCTACGAGCAGTACTTC.

The genes are TRBV29-1 and TRBJ1-4, with no clear D. The length of the CDR3 is 13 residues. The V and J ends lost 8 bases and 2 bases respectively, with 12 bases between them. CDR1 SQVTM and CDR2 ANQGSEA come from the germline V gene. The CDR3 loop is CSTTGDTNEKLFF. The CDR3 DNA follows: TGCAGCACTACGGGAGATACTAATGAAAAACTGTTTTTT.

V gene TRBV20-1 combines with J gene TRBJ2-7; D possibly corresponds to TRBD2 (7 bases). This CDR3 is built from 17 residues. CDR1 is DFQATT and CDR2 is SNEGSKA in the germline V gene (reference sequence). In DNA, the CDR3 is TGCTGCGTTTGGGGCCAGGGGCGGGGGCATCTATTCTACGAGCAGTACTTC. Amino acid sequence: CCVWGQGRGHLFYEQYF.

V is TRBV27 and J is TRBJ2-4; possibly TRBD1 for D (5 bases). Germline CDR1 is MNHEY and CDR2 is SMNVEV (reference sequence). The CDR3 spans 14 residues. Trimming pared 3 bases from V and 6 bases from J, leaving 12 bases between. The CDR3 reads CASSFLGPGNIQYF. For the CDR3, the DNA is TGTGCCAGCAGTTTCCTGGGGCCTGGAAACATTCAGTACTTC.

This clonotype was found many times. This chain's CDR3 is CSARSGGEWINYGYTF. The CDR3 bases are TGCAGTGCTCGATCCGGGGGCGAGTGGATCAACTATGGCTACACCTTC. The V gene is TRBV20-1, the J gene TRBJ1-2; maybe TRBD1 (6 bases). The length of the CDR3 is 16 residues. Trimming took off 5 bases at V and 2 bases at J, with 21 bases between the two ends. Germline V gene sequence: CDR1 DFQATT, CDR2 SNEGSKA (reference sequence).

This clonotype was seen a handful of times. The chain couples TRBV24-1 to TRBJ2-1, with D possibly being TRBD1 (6 bases). Deletions cut 3 bases from V and 3 bases from J, with 17 bases between. The CDR3 is 17 residues long. CDR1 and CDR2 from the germline V gene are KGHDR and SFDVKD. The CDR3 loop is CATSDGYTGMLYNEQFF. The CDR3 coding sequence is TGTGCCACCAGTGATGGTTATACAGGGATGCTCTACAATGAGCAGTTCTTC.

The V and J genes are TRBV29-1 and TRBJ2-7, with D unresolved. V was trimmed by 5 bases and J by 2 bases, leaving 13 bases between them. The CDR3 runs to 13 residues. Germline loops: CDR1 SQVTM, CDR2 ANQGSEA. The CDR3 DNA reads as TGCAGCGTTTATGTTGAGCTTACCTACGAGCAGTACTTC. Translation: CSVYVELTYEQYF.

This clonotype was picked up a small number of times. The chain has TRBV5-5 and TRBJ1-1; the D is unclear. Trimming pared 1 base from V and 3 bases from J, leaving 7 bases between. The CDR3 has 13 residues. Per the germline V gene, CDR1 is SGHKS and CDR2 is YYEKEE (reference sequence). CDR3 region: CASSLWVHTEAFF. The CDR3 coding sequence is TGTGCCAGCAGCTTGTGGGTTCACACTGAAGCTTTCTTT.

This clonotype was picked up many times. The chain employs TRBV9 and TRBJ2-1; D is ambiguous. CDR1 SGDLS and CDR2 YYNGEE come from the germline V gene. This CDR3 contains 16 residues. Trimming left V 1 base short and J 5 bases short, with 16 bases between. CDR3 region: CASSVPRSNGDNEQFF. In DNA, the CDR3 is TGTGCCAGCAGCGTACCCCGGTCAAACGGAGACAATGAGCAGTTCTTC.

This clonotype came up many times. The chain combines TRBV20-1 with TRBJ2-7; 12 nucleotides match TRBD2. The CDR3 runs 19 residues. V was clipped by 2 bases and J by 3 bases; unmatched bases: 17. Germline V gives CDR1 DFQATT, CDR2 SNEGSKA (reference sequence). CDR3 protein: CSARYFGSPSGGALYEQYF. CDR3 nucleotide sequence: TGCAGTGCTAGATACTTCGGGAGTCCTAGCGGGGGGGCTCTCTACGAGCAGTACTTC.

The sample holds many counts of this clonotype. This sequence joins TRBV4-3 and TRBJ2-1; 10 nucleotides align to TRBD1. Germline CDR1 reads LGHNA; CDR2 reads YSLEER. The V segment lost 1 base and the J segment 9 bases; nucleotides outside the gene matches: 6. The CDR3 sequence is 15 residues long. Written as DNA, the CDR3 is TGCGCCAGCAGCCAAGGACAGGGGGCTACTGGTGAGCAGTTCTTC. It is translated as CASSQGQGATGEQFF.